These 10 T cell receptor beta chains share one sample of origin, sequenced in a study of blood T cells in healthy people across ages. Next came a second PCR, run for roughly 6 to 11 cycles, which used a sample-barcoded 5' primer along with a J-beta primer mix. TCRdb re-analysed the 5' RACE reads in MiXCR, keeping a single row per CDR3 protein. The table records some 290,000 distinct CDR3 sequences, about 25% of them present only once. Sequences were obtained from blood. The receptors were sampled from a woman aged 70-85 years in good health.

This chain uses TRBV7-9 with TRBJ2-3; no clear D. Germline V gives CDR1 SEHNR, CDR2 FQNEAQ (reference sequence). This CDR3 has 14 residues. Trimming took 3 bases from V and 4 from J, leaving 11 bases between them. CDR3 in amino acids: CASSLGIAADTQYF. The CDR3 bases are TGTGCCAGCAGCTTGGGGATAGCTGCAGATACGCAGTATTTT.

This chain's CDR3 is CASSDVNTNEKLFF. The CDR3 DNA follows: TGTGCCAGCAGCGACGTAAACACTAATGAAAAACTGTTTTTT. This chain links TRBV6-6 with TRBJ1-4; D remains unclear. The germline V gene encodes CDR1 MNHNY and CDR2 SVGAGI (reference sequence). This CDR3 contains 14 residues. V was pared by 6 bases and J by 2 bases, with 10 bases between.

This clonotype was recorded a few times. The V call is TRBV12-3 or TRBV12-4, the J call TRBJ2-1, with D uncertain. This CDR3 is 15 amino acids long. Between the trimmed V and J ends, which lost 8 bases and 0 bases, there was a span of 14 bases. CDR3 residues: CASYLYLSSYNEQFF. DNA for the CDR3: TGTGCCAGCTATCTTTACCTGAGCTCCTACAATGAGCAGTTCTTC.

This clonotype occurred many times. This rearrangement joins TRBV7-2 to TRBJ2-7, with D possibly being TRBD1 (6 bases). The V end was cut by 6 bases, the J end by 2 bases, with 20 bases between. CDR3 length: 16 residues. Germline-derived CDR1 and CDR2 are SGHTA and FQGNSA. CDR3 sequence (DNA): TGTGCCAGCAGTCCTTCGGTGAGGGGACATCCCTACGAGCAGTACTTC. Amino acids: CASSPSVRGHPYEQYF.

This clonotype has a handful of counts. This chain connects TRBV4-3 to TRBJ2-5, with a possible D match to TRBD2 (6 bases). This CDR3 is 16 amino acids long. The V gene's germline CDR1 is LGHNA and CDR2 YSLEER. The V end was cut by 1 base, the J end by 1 base, with 13 bases between. The CDR3 protein is CASSQGGAGPQETQYF. CDR3 DNA: TGCGCCAGCAGCCAAGGGGGAGCGGGCCCCCAAGAGACCCAGTACTTC.

V and J are TRBV6-2 or TRBV6-3 and TRBJ1-2; D not certain. The germline gives CDR1 MNHEY, CDR2 SVGEGT. The CDR3 consists of 16 residues. Trimming took off 0 bases at V and 6 bases at J, with 17 bases between the two ends. CDR3 sequence: CASSYSLTATRDGYTF. CDR3 nucleotide sequence: TGTGCCAGCAGTTACTCTCTAACGGCCACAAGGGATGGCTACACCTTC.

This clonotype was seen just once. The chain joins TRBV20-1 to TRBJ2-1; D may be TRBD1 (7 bases). The CDR3 consists of 12 residues. V dropped 5 bases and J dropped 4 bases, with 9 bases sitting between them. The germline V gene encodes CDR1 DFQATT and CDR2 SNEGSKA (reference sequence). The CDR3 sequence: CSAAGQYNEQFF. Here the CDR3 DNA reads TGCAGTGCTGCGGGACAGTACAATGAGCAGTTCTTC.

There are a few counts of this clonotype. The chain recombines TRBV11-2 with TRBJ2-5, with D unclear. The V gene lost 5 bases and the J gene lost 3 bases, with 4 bases spanning the gap. The CDR3 runs to 11 residues. From germline, CDR1 is SGHAT and CDR2 FQNNGV. The CDR3 sequence: CASSGKETQYF. CDR3 in DNA: TGTGCCAGCAGCGGCAAAGAGACCCAGTACTTC.

V and J are TRBV6-6 and TRBJ2-1; D gene uncertain. Trimming cost V 6 bases and J 5 bases, with 8 bases left between them. Looked up from germline, CDR1 is MNHNY and CDR2 is SVGAGI (reference sequence). CDR3 length equals 12 residues. Here the CDR3 DNA reads TGTGCCAGCAGCCGCCTCGACAATGAGCAGTTCTTC. It specifies CASSRLDNEQFF.

The chain employs TRBV27 and TRBJ2-5; TRBD2 matches 9 bases. Judging by the DNA end, TRBJ2-1 fits better; the J call may be wrong. CDR1 and CDR2 from the germline V gene are MNHEY and SMNVEV (reference sequence). The CDR3 spans 16 residues. The CDR3 spells CASSLWASGTDNEQFF. The CDR3 coding sequence is TGTGCCAGCAGTTTATGGGCTAGCGGGACGGACAATGAGCAGTTCTTC.